This T cell receptor (beta chain) was profiled in a study of T-cell reconstitution after alpha-beta-depleted transplantation in children. Study results and limitations: Most T-cell counts and diversity one year after the transplant came from T cells that were newly produced.

Per the germline V gene, CDR1 is SGHAT and CDR2 is FQDESV (reference sequence). Trimming took off 5 bases at V and 6 bases at J, with 28 bases between the two ends. The CDR3 is 19 amino acids. Worth noting for this clonotype: Its target is unknown.

The TCRbeta library was prepared with unique molecular identifiers. TCRdb reprocessed the PCR reads via MiXCR and lists one record per CDR3 protein. The table lists about a million distinct CDR3 sequences, 25% to 30% of them singletons. The sample was PBMCs, mostly from graft donor cells, taken 360 days after TCRalphabeta/CD19-depleted stem cell transplant. The chain links TRBV11-1 to TRBJ2-2; the D gene is possibly TRBD1 (6 bases). The TCR comes from a boy in the first two years of life who had a stem cell transplant for SCID, so the T cells may come from the graft donor. The CDR3 sequence is CASSAWDTPGVPVSGELFF. As DNA, the CDR3 is TGTGCCAGCAGCGCGTGGGACACTCCAGGGGTCCCTGTATCCGGGGAGCTGTTTTTT. Filled out from reference TRBV11-1 and TRBJ2-2, the complete variable domain reads EAEVAQSPRYKITEKSQAVAFWCDPISGHATLYWYRQILGQGPELLVQFQDESVVDDSQLPKDRFSAERLKGVDSTLKIQPAELGDSAMYLCASSAWDTPGVPVSGELFFGEGSRLTVL.